The sample holds a few counts of the clone carrying this T cell receptor beta chain. The antigen remains undetermined. The CDR3 is 15 amino acids. V lost 6 bases and J 5 bases, leaving 20 bases between the germline ends. The record originates from a study of T cells after yellow fever vaccination. The study's findings and limits: Peaking faster, on day 5 versus 15, the secondary response was nonetheless weaker. Overlap between CD4 and CD8 compartments was detected for a small share of clonotypes.

As TCR cDNA was made by 5'RACE template switching, a universal primer site and UMIs were added. TCRdb itself ran the 5' RACE reads through MiXCR, one entry per CDR3 protein. The table lists some 73,000 distinct CDR3 sequences, 7.5% to 9% of them singletons, with about two fifths in the top ten. The starting material was CD8+ T cells sorted from PBMCs, obtained on the day of the yellow fever booster vaccination. This sequence originates from a young man who received the YFV17D yellow fever vaccine. This chain joins TRBV12-3 or TRBV12-4 and TRBJ2-7; no definite D call. CDR3 bases: TGTGCCAGCAGGAGGTCCTCCTTTTACCACGACGAGCAGTACTTC. It encodes CASRRSSFYHDEQYF.